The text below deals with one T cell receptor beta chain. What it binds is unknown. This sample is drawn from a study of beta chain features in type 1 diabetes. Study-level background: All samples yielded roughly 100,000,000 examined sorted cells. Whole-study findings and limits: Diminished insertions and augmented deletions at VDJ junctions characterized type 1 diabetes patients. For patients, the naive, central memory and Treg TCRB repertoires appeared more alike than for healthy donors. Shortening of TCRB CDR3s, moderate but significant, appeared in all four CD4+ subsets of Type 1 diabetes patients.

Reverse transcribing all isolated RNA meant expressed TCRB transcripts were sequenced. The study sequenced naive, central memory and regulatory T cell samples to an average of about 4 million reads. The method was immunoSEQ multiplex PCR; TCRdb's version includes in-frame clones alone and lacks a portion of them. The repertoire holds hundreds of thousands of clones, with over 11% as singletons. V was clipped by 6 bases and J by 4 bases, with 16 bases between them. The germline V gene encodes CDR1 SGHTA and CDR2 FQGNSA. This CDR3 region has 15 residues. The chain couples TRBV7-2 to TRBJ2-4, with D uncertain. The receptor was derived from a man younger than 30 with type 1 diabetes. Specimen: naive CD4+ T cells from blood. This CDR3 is CASSGYGLMKNIQYF. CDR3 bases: TGTGCCAGCAGTGGGTACGGCCTAATGAAAAACATTCAGTACTTC.